Included here is one T cell receptor (beta chain) sequence, with context. J lost 4 bases, V lost 6 bases, and 7 bases had no gene match. Germline V gene lookup returns CDR1 LGHDT and CDR2 YNNKEL (reference sequence). The CDR3 is 16 residues long. Clones were sequenced by immunoSEQ multiplex PCR, and TCRdb holds only the in-frame ones, with some missing. The table includes some 300,000 clones, roughly 87% detected once. The data were taken from a study of blood T cell repertoires in COVID-19. Input material: PBMCs or T cells enriched from blood (not recorded which). The clonotype originates from a woman between 25 and 40 years old who had recovered from COVID-19. The chain combines TRBV3-1 (or the pseudogene TRBV3-2) with TRBJ2-1; 12 bases map to TRBD2. CDR3 in amino acids: CASSTASGGAYNEQFF. CDR3 sequence (DNA): TGTGCCAGCAGTACGGCTAGCGGGGGGGCGTACAATGAGCAGTTCTTC.